This TCR beta chain was identified during a study of blood T cells in healthy people across ages. A second roughly 6 to 12 cycle PCR used barcoded and J-beta primers. Through a template-switch adaptor with 12 random nucleotides, each cDNA molecule received a tag. One entry per CDR3 protein results from TCRdb running MiXCR on the 5' RACE reads. The sample has about 1,500,000 distinct CDR3 sequences; 28% are singletons. Regarding the study as a whole: Unsorted PBMC material precluded a definitive naive versus antigen-experienced comparison.

Ten or more counts support this clonotype. Its cognate antigen is unknown. Input material: blood. The sequence was collected from a woman aged 25 to 39 in good health.

The CDR3 DNA reads TGTGCCAGCAGCTCCCTTAACTGGTTGGAGACCCAGTACTTC. This codes for CASSSLNWLETQYF. This chain joins TRBV7-9 and TRBJ2-5; D is unclear. Germline V CDR1 and CDR2: SEHNR, FQNEAQ (reference sequence). The CDR3 extends over 14 amino acids. Trimming took off 4 bases at V and 5 bases at J, with 14 bases between the two ends.